These T cell receptor beta chains were read from a single sample in a study of blood T cell repertoires in COVID-19. TCRdb's copy holds only in-frame clones and misses some; the assay was immunoSEQ multiplex PCR. The data contain about 200,000 clones, approximately 84% of them seen just once; the ten biggest clones take up 7.9%. The specimen was peripheral blood. These receptors were obtained from an elderly woman with acute or convalescent COVID-19. Each CDR3 is given with its conserved first and last residue. The D gene is left open where the match is weak.

v_call	d_call	cdr3_length	j_call	cdr3_nt	cdr3_aa
TRBV4-1	-	15	TRBJ2-7	TGCGCCAGCAGTGAGACGACAGGCAGCTCCTACGAGCAGTACTTC	CASSETTGSSYEQYF
TRBV7-9	-	16	TRBJ2-3	TGTGCCAGCAGCACTGCCCGGGACACCTACACAGATACGCAGTATTTT	CASSTARDTYTDTQYF
TRBV3-1/TRBV3-2	TRBD2	15	TRBJ2-3	TGTGCCAGCAGCGCACTAGCGGGAGAGGAGGATACGCAGTATTTT	CASSALAGEEDTQYF
TRBV18	TRBD2	18	TRBJ2-1	TGTGCCAGCTCACCGACCCTTATAACGGGAGGTAGCCACAATGAGCAGTTCTTC	CASSPTLITGGSHNEQFF
TRBV12-5	TRBD2	15	TRBJ2-1	TGTGCTAGTGGCCCGAGCGGGGGGTCCTACAATGAGCAGTTCTTC	CASGPSGGSYNEQFF
TRBV7-2	TRBD1	17	TRBJ1-1	TGTGCCAGCAGCTTAGCCCCGGGACAGGGGGGGGACACTGAAGCTTTCTTT	CASSLAPGQGGDTEAFF
TRBV7-6	TRBD2	17	TRBJ2-5	TGTGCCAGCAGCTTATCGACGGGAGGGATATCCGTGGAGACCCAGTACTTC	CASSLSTGGISVETQYF
TRBV6-1	-	13	TRBJ1-2	TGTGCCAGCAGTGAACGGGACATCTATGGCTACACCTTC	CASSERDIYGYTF
TRBV18	TRBD2	15	TRBJ2-1	TGTGCCAGCTCACCAAAGCGGGAGGGTGGCAATGAGCAGTTCTTC	CASSPKREGGNEQFF
TRBV18	-	13	TRBJ2-7	TGTGCCAGCTCACCGCACACCCTCTACGAGCAGTACTTC	CASSPHTLYEQYF
TRBV5-1	-	15	TRBJ2-3	TGCGCCAGCAGCTTGGCGCGGGCAAGCACAGATACGCAGTATTTT	CASSLARASTDTQYF